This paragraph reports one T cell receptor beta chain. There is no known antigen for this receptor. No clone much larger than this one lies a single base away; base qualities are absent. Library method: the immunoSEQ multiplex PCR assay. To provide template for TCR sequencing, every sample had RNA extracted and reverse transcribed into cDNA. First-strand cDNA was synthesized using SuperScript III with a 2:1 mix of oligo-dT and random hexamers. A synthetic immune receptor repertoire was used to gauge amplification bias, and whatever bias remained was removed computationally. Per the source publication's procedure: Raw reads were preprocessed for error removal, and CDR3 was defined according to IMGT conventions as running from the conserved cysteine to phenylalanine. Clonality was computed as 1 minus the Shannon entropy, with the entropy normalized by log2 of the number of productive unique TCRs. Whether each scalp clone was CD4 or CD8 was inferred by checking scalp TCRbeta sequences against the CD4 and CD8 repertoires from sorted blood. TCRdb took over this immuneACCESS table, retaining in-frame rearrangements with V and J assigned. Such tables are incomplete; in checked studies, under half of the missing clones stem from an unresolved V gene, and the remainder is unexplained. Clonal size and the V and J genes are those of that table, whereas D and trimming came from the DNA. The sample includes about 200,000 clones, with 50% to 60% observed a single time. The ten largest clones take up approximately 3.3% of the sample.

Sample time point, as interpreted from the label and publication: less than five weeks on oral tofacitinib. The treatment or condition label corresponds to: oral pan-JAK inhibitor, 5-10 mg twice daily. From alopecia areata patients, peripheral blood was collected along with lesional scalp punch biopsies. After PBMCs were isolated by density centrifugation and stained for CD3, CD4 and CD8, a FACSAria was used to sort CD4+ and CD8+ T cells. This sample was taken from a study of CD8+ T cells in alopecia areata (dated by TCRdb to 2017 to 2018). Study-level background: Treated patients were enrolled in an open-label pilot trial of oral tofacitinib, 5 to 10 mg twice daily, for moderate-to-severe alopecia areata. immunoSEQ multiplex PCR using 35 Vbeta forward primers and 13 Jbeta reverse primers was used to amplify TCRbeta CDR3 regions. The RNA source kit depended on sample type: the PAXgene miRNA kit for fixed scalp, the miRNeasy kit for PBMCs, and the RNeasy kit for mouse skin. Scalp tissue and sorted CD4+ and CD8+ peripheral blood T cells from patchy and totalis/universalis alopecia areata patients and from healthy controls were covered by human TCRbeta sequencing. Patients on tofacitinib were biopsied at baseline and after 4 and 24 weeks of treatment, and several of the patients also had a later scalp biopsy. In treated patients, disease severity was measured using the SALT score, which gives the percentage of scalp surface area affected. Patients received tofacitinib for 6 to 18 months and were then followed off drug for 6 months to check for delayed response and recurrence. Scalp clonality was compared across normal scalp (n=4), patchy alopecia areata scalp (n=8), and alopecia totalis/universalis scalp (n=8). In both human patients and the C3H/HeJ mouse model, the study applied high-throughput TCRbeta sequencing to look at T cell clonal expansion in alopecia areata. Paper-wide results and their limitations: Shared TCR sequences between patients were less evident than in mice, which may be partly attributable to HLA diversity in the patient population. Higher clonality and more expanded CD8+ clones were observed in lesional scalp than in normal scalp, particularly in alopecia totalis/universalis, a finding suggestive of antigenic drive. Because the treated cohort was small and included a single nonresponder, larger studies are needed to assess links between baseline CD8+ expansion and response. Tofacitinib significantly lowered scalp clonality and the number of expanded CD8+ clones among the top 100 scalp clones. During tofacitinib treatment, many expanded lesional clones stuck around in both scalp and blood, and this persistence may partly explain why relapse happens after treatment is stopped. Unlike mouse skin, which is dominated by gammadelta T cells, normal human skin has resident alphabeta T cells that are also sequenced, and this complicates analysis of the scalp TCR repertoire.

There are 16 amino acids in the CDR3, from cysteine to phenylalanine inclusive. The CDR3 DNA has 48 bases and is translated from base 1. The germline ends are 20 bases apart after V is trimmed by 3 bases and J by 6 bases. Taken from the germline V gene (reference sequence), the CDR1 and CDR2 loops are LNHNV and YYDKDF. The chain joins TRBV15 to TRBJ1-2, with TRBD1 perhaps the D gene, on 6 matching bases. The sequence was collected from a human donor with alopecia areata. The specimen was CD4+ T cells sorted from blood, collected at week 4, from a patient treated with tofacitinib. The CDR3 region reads CATSSGGWGDPNGYTF. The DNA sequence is TGTGCCACCAGCAGCGGGGGCTGGGGGGATCCTAATGGCTACACCTTC. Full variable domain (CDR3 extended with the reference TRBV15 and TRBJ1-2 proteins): DAMVIQNPRYQVTQFGKPVTLSCSQTLNHNVMYWYQQKSSQAPKLLFHYYDKDFNNEADTPDNFQSRRPNTSFCFLDIRSPGLGDTAMYLCATSSGGWGDPNGYTFGSGTRLTVV.